This entry lists 7 T cell receptor beta chains sequenced from one sample in a study of Tregs in tolerant kidney transplant recipients. Profiled with immunoSEQ multiplex PCR; TCRdb holds only in-frame clones, not every one. This table has approximately 43,000 clones, 75% to 95% appearing once. The material sequenced was Tregs from blood. Every receptor here comes from a human donor in good health.

The chain has TRBV5-1 and TRBJ2-2; maybe TRBD1 (5 bases). Trimming removed 4 bases at V and 3 bases at J, with 7 bases between. CDR3 size: 13 residues. Looked up from germline, CDR1 is SGHRS and CDR2 is YFSETQ. CDR3 nucleotides: TGCGCCAGCAGCCCGACAGACACCGGGGAGCTGTTTTTT. Translating it yields CASSPTDTGELFF.

The CDR3 spells CASSLDWRVSGRYNEQFF. The CDR3 nucleotides read TGTGCCAGCAGCTTAGATTGGAGAGTATCGGGTCGATACAATGAGCAGTTCTTC. The rearrangement uses TRBV11-2 and TRBJ2-1; D uncertain. V lost 0 bases and J 4 bases, leaving 19 bases between the germline ends. This CDR3 is 18 amino acids long. Germline loops: CDR1 SGHAT, CDR2 FQNNGV.

This chain links TRBV7-9 with TRBJ2-1; 9 nucleotides line up with TRBD2. The CDR3 has 16 residues. Germline V gene data show CDR1 as SEHNR and CDR2 as FQNEAQ (reference sequence). The V segment lost 4 bases and the J segment 0 bases; nucleotides outside the gene matches: 4. CDR3 DNA: TGTGCCAGCAGCTGGGGTAGCGGGAGCTCCTACAATGAGCAGTTCTTC. Translated: CASSWGSGSSYNEQFF.

The V and J genes are TRBV5-8 and TRBJ2-2; TRBD1 aligns across 10 bases. Germline-derived CDR1 and CDR2 are SGHTS and YDEGEE. The CDR3 covers 14 residues. Unmatched junction bases numbered 1, after V lost 4 bases and J lost 4 bases. The CDR3: CASSRDRGTGELFF. CDR3 in DNA: TGTGCCAGCAGCAGGGACAGGGGCACCGGGGAGCTGTTTTTT. Together with reference TRBV5-8 and TRBJ2-2, the CDR3 gives the full variable domain: EAGVTQSPTHLIKTRGQQATLRCSPISGHTSVYWYQQALGLGLQFLLWYDEGEERNRGNFPPRFSGRQFPNYSSELNVNALELEDSALYLCASSRDRGTGELFFGEGSRLTVL.

The V call is TRBV7-6, the J call TRBJ1-5; D is uncertain. The germline gives CDR1 SGHVS, CDR2 FNYEAQ. This CDR3 region has 16 residues. With 5 bases removed from V and 7 bases from J, the gap between germline ends came to 21 bases. Here the CDR3 DNA reads TGTGCCAGCAGCCAGTCGATCTCCCCCGGGCAGCAGCCCCAGCATTTT. Amino acid sequence: CASSQSISPGQQPQHF. Together with reference TRBV7-6 and TRBJ1-5, the CDR3 gives the full variable domain: GAGVSQSPRYKVTKRGQDVALRCDPISGHVSLYWYRQALGQGPEFLTYFNYEAQQDKSGLPNDRFSAERPEGSISTLTIQRTEQRDSAMYRCASSQSISPGQQPQHFGDGTRLSIL.

This chain connects TRBV5-1 to TRBJ2-7; 10 bases fit TRBD2. This CDR3 region has 15 residues. The V and J ends lost 4 bases and 0 bases, in that order; junction bases with no gene match: 4. Germline V CDR1 and CDR2: SGHRS, YFSETQ. CDR3 in DNA: TGCGCCAGCAGCCGCGGACTAGCGGCCTCCTACGAGCAGTACTTC. Protein sequence: CASSRGLAASYEQYF.

The rearrangement uses TRBV10-3 and TRBJ2-5, with D possibly being TRBD2 (5 bases). Germline CDR1 reads ENHRY; CDR2 reads SYGVKD. The CDR3 runs 13 residues. The V end was cut by 3 bases, the J end by 2 bases, with 7 bases between. CDR3 in DNA: TGTGCCATCAGTGAACGACTACAAGAGACCCAGTACTTC. Translation gives CAISERLQETQYF.